This passage covers 7 T cell receptor beta chains from one sample sequenced in a study of blood T cell repertoires in COVID-19. The protocol was immunoSEQ multiplex PCR, while the TCRdb copy is restricted to in-frame clones and leaves out a portion. The sample lists fewer than 300,000 clones; about nine tenths were seen once. The sample comprised peripheral blood. These receptors came from a middle-aged man with COVID-19, enrolled during active disease.

V gene TRBV7-8 combines with J gene TRBJ1-2; 9 bases align to TRBD1. V was pared by 9 bases and J by 7 bases, with 9 bases of the junction left unmatched. The germline CDR1 and CDR2 sequences are SGHVS and FQNEAQ. The CDR3 covers 13 residues. CDR3 loop: CASGAGTGFGYTF. Written as DNA, the CDR3 is TGTGCCAGTGGCGCCGGGACAGGGTTTGGCTACACCTTC.

The rearrangement uses TRBV9 and TRBJ2-2, with D possibly being TRBD1 (5 bases). Germline CDR1 SGDLS, CDR2 YYNGEE. This CDR3 has 16 amino acids. V lost 4 bases, J lost 4 bases, and 17 bases lay in between. This CDR3 is CASSPLSRVSTGELFF. In DNA, the CDR3 is TGTGCCAGCAGCCCCTTGTCCAGGGTGAGCACCGGGGAGCTGTTTTTT.

The rearrangement uses TRBV2 and TRBJ1-6, with TRBD1 identical over 7 bases. Germline V gene data show CDR1 as SNHLY and CDR2 as FYNNEI. CDR3 size: 13 residues. J was trimmed by 7 bases and V by 7 bases; bases with no gene match: 4. Here the CDR3 DNA reads TGTGCCAGCAAAGGGACAGAGAATTCACCCCTCCACTTT. It specifies CASKGTENSPLHF.

This rearrangement joins TRBV2 to TRBJ2-1, with D hard to call. Looked up from germline, CDR1 is SNHLY and CDR2 is FYNNEI. This CDR3 spans 13 amino acids. V was trimmed by 4 bases and J by 3 bases, leaving 7 bases between them. CDR3 in amino acids: CASSVTDYNEQFF. DNA for the CDR3: TGTGCCAGCAGTGTCACAGACTACAATGAGCAGTTCTTC.

This clone is a singleton in its sample. The chain employs TRBV21-1 and TRBJ2-7; the D call TRBD2 from the table was never checked on the DNA. TRBV21-1 is designated a pseudogene. This CDR3 has 18 amino acids. CDR3 nucleotides: TGTGCCAGCAGGTCACTAGGGGCGGGAGAGGTCGGATGGGGCGAGCAGTACTTC. It codes for CASRSLGAGEVGWGEQYF.

The chain has TRBV5-1 and TRBJ2-7; tentatively, D is TRBD1 (7 bases). Germline-derived CDR1 and CDR2 are SGHRS and YFSETQ. This CDR3 has 20 residues. Here the CDR3 reads CAPPALRVVGGRGGPYEQYF. The CDR3 DNA reads as TGCGCGCCACCTGCCCTACGGGTTGTAGGGGGGCGAGGGGGCCCCTACGAGCAGTACTTC.

The chain links TRBV6-5 to TRBJ1-6; 8 bases match TRBD1. The CDR3 totals 15 residues. J gave up 10 bases and V 5 bases, and 10 bases lay outside the gene matches. CDR1 is MNHEY and CDR2 is SVGAGI in the germline V gene. The CDR3 bases are TGTGCCAGCAGTCCAGAAGACAGGGGAGGCTCACCCCTCCACTTT. It codes for CASSPEDRGGSPLHF.